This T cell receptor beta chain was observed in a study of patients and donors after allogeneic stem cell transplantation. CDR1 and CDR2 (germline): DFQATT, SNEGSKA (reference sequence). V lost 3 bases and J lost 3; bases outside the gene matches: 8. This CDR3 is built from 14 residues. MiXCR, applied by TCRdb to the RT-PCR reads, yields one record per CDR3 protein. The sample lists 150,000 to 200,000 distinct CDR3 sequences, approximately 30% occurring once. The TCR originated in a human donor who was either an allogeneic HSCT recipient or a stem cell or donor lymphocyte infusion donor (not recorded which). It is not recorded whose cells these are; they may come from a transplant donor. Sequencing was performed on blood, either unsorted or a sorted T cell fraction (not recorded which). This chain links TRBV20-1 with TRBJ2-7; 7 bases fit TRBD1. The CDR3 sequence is CSARRGRGGYEQYF. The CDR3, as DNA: TGCAGTGCTAGGAGGGGGCGCGGTGGCTACGAGCAGTACTTC.